This T cell receptor beta chain was recorded in a study of blood T cell repertoires in COVID-19. About the study: The United States, Italy and Spain were the sources of the acute and convalescent COVID-19 samples. In each case, the material was cDNA or gDNA derived from T cells, B-cell-depleted T cells, or PBMCs.

This clone was picked up one time. V shed 0 bases and J shed 9 bases, with 13 bases lying between them. Germline CDR1 reads SGHRS; CDR2 reads YFSETQ. CDR3 length equals 14 residues. In the original analysis: Estimation of nucleated cell counts was performed using reference gene primer amplification. The method was immunoSEQ multiplex PCR; TCRdb's version includes in-frame clones alone and lacks a portion of them. V, J and clone size are those of that table, while D and trimming were read from the DNA. This sample carries 150,000 to 180,000 clones, about 80% of them seen once, and the ten largest clones take around an eighth.

Sequencing was carried out using peripheral blood. This chain links TRBV5-1 with TRBJ2-1, with D unresolved. The receptor's source is a woman aged 55-70 years with COVID-19, enrolled during active disease. The CDR3 loop is CASSLAREGGEQFF. The CDR3 DNA reads as TGCGCCAGCAGCTTGGCTCGAGAAGGCGGTGAGCAGTTCTTC.